One and the same sample provided the 30 T cell receptor beta chains below, sequenced in a study of shared clonotypes between healthy human individuals (dated by TCRdb to the early 2020s). Library preparation used the immunoSEQ multiplex PCR assay. This is the immuneACCESS table as TCRdb keeps it, with only in-frame sequences that have V and J called. A part of the clones is gone; compared with another copy, unresolved V genes explain less than half, and the rest is unexplained. Within this sample are some 900,000 clones, with 76% of them counted one time only. The top ten clonotypes cover about 1.5% of the sample. The specimen sequenced was memory CD4+ T cells sorted from blood. Explained via the paper, the cell subset or site label denotes: CD45RA-negative fraction. These receptors were collected from a man aged 18 to 30 in good health.

This clone was counted a single time. The chain has TRBV4-3 and TRBJ2-3; D remains ambiguous. V gave up 7 bases and J gave up 2 bases, with 16 bases separating them. The germline V gene has CDR1 LGHNA and CDR2 YSLEER. The CDR3 covers 15 residues. The CDR3 spells CASIPVGQNTDTQYF. The CDR3 DNA sequence: TGCGCCAGCATCCCGGTCGGGCAAAACACAGATACGCAGTATTTT.

This clone was counted between two and nine times. The genes are TRBV5-6 and TRBJ2-7; 11 bases line up with TRBD1. The junction had 5 bases not matched to a gene; V was cut back by 3 bases and J by 3 bases. The CDR3 totals 15 residues. Per germline, CDR1 SGHDT and CDR2 YYEEEE. CDR3 sequence (DNA): TGTGCCAGCAGCTGGTATGGGACAGGGGGCTACGAGCAGTACTTC. This codes for CASSWYGTGGYEQYF.

The chain recombines TRBV7-2 with TRBJ2-7, with D possibly being TRBD1 (5 bases). Per germline, CDR1 SGHTA and CDR2 FQGNSA. V shed 5 bases and J shed 5 bases, with 13 bases lying between them. The CDR3 has 13 amino acids. The CDR3 region is CASSTKRGNEQYF. Written as DNA, the CDR3 is TGTGCCAGCAGCACCAAAAGGGGCAACGAGCAGTACTTC.

The chain links TRBV5-4 to TRBJ2-3; a weak D match, TRBD2 (6 bases). This CDR3 has 16 residues. The V gene lost 4 bases and the J gene lost 0 bases, with 15 bases spanning the gap. Germline lookup yields CDR1 SGHNT and CDR2 YYREEE (reference sequence). This chain's CDR3 is CASSRAARGSTDTQYF. The CDR3, as DNA: TGTGCCAGCAGCCGAGCGGCGCGGGGAAGCACAGATACGCAGTATTTT.

CDR3 sequence: CAWSFGTSGTHTQYF. The CDR3 nucleotides are TGTGCCTGGAGTTTTGGGACTAGCGGGACGCATACGCAGTATTTT. The J gene is TRBJ2-3, the V gene TRBV30; the match to TRBD2 covers 13 bases. V shed 2 bases and J 7 bases; nucleotides not matched to a gene: 6. This CDR3 is built from 15 residues. Germline V CDR1 and CDR2: GTSNPN, SVGIG (reference sequence).

The chain links TRBV27 to TRBJ1-6; TRBD1 is a possible D gene (6 bases). From germline, CDR1 is MNHEY and CDR2 SMNVEV (reference sequence). The CDR3 sequence is 15 residues long. V gave up 5 bases and J gave up 7 bases, with 15 bases separating them. DNA for the CDR3: TGTGCCAGCAGTCTGTACAGGGTTAACAATTCACCCCTCCACTTT. Amino acids: CASSLYRVNNSPLHF.

The genes are TRBV5-1 and TRBJ2-2, with 7 nucleotides matching TRBD2. V shed 2 bases, J shed 4 bases, and the junction held 8 bases outside the gene matches. The CDR3 totals 16 residues. CDR1 is SGHRS, CDR2 YFSETQ, per germline. The chain's CDR3 is CASSFQSGKGTGELFF. CDR3 DNA: TGCGCCAGCAGCTTTCAAAGCGGGAAGGGCACCGGGGAGCTGTTTTTT. Full variable domain (rest looked up from reference TRBV5-1 and TRBJ2-2): KAGVTQTPRYLIKTRGQQVTLSCSPISGHRSVSWYQQTPGQGLQFLFEYFSETQRNKGNFPGRFSGRQFSNSRSEMNVSTLELGDSALYLCASSFQSGKGTGELFFGEGSRLTVL.

For this clone: The junction shows a germline mismatch at one end, possibly a read error. CDR3 coding DNA: TGTGCCAGTGGTATAGCGGGGGGGAGGTACAATGAGCAGTTCTTC. It codes for CASGIAGGRYNEQFF. The chain combines TRBV19 with TRBJ2-1; TRBD2 aligns across 11 bases. The germline gives CDR1 LNHDA, CDR2 SQIVND (reference sequence). CDR3 length: 15 amino acids.

Concerning this clone: The sample holds other DNA sequences that translate to the same CDR3. This chain connects TRBV2 to TRBJ2-7; 7 bases align to TRBD1. Per the germline V gene, CDR1 is SNHLY and CDR2 is FYNNEI. The ends lost 5 bases at V and 1 base at J; junction bases unmatched: 2. This CDR3 spans 13 amino acids. CDR3 in amino acids: CASSTGASYEQYF. The DNA of the CDR3 is TGTGCCAGCAGTACAGGGGCTTCCTACGAGCAGTACTTC.

V is TRBV5-4 and J is TRBJ2-6, with TRBD1 identical over 10 bases. V lost 3 bases and J lost 0; bases outside the gene matches: 0. The germline V gene encodes CDR1 SGHNT and CDR2 YYREEE (reference sequence). CDR3 length: 16 amino acids. CDR3 nucleotides: TGTGCCAGCAGCTGGGACAGGGGCTCTGGGGCCAACGTCCTGACTTTC. It specifies CASSWDRGSGANVLTF.

The genes are TRBV7-8 and TRBJ2-7; D is perhaps TRBD1 or TRBD2 (6 bases each). This CDR3 spans 16 amino acids. Trimming cost V 5 bases and J 3 bases, with 20 bases left between them. CDR1 is SGHVS and CDR2 is FQNEAQ in the germline V gene. CDR3 nucleotides: TGTGCCAGCAGCCGAGGTGGAGGGGGTCTAAACTACGAGCAGTACTTC. Protein: CASSRGGGGLNYEQYF. Drawing the rest from reference TRBV7-8 and TRBJ2-7, the complete variable domain is GAGVSQSPRYKVAKRGQDVALRCDPISGHVSLFWYQQALGQGPEFLTYFQNEAQLDKSGLPSDRFFAERPEGSVSTLKIQRTQQEDSAVYLCASSRGGGGLNYEQYFGPGTRLTVT.

This sequence joins TRBV5-1 and TRBJ1-3; 7 bases match TRBD1. CDR1 and CDR2 from the germline V gene are SGHRS and YFSETQ. The junction had 11 bases not matched to a gene; V was cut back by 5 bases and J by 0 bases. The CDR3 is made up of 17 amino acids. As DNA, the CDR3 is TGCGCCAGCAGTCGTTCAGGGACAGCAAGCTCTGGAAACACCATATATTTT. Protein product: CASSRSGTASSGNTIYF.

The chain uses TRBV5-4 and TRBJ1-1; 11 bases map to TRBD1. Germline V lookup: CDR1 SGHNT, CDR2 YYREEE (reference sequence). The V and J ends lost 5 bases and 7 bases, in that order; junction bases with no gene match: 7. The CDR3 has 14 amino acids. CDR3 nucleotides: TGTGCCAGCAGACCGGACAGGGGGCGGTTTGAAGCTTTCTTT. Translated, it gives CASRPDRGRFEAFF.

V gene TRBV5-1 combines with J gene TRBJ2-3; 8 bases are shared with TRBD2. Trimming at V came to 6 bases and at J to 4 bases, leaving 13 bases not matched to a gene. CDR3 length: 16 amino acids. Germline V lookup: CDR1 SGHRS, CDR2 YFSETQ. The CDR3 sequence is CASMPELSGGSDTQYF. DNA for the CDR3: TGCGCCAGCATGCCTGAGTTAAGCGGGGGATCAGATACGCAGTATTTT.

Remarks on this clone: The CDR3 does not close with the conserved phenylalanine or tryptophan, likely indicating a read error. The DNA is left out, because the CDR3 cannot be placed on it with certainty; the CDR3 is given as TCRdb lists it. V gene TRBV2 combines with J gene TRBJ1-2; the D call TRBD1 from the table was never checked on the DNA. The CDR3 length equals 11 residues, ends included. CDR1 and CDR2 (germline): SNHLY, FYNNEI. CDR3 loop: CASSPEGVPIV.

This sequence joins TRBV19 and TRBJ2-3, with D possibly called TRBD1 or TRBD2 (5 bases each). The V gene lost 4 bases and the J gene lost 5 bases, with 10 bases spanning the gap. The CDR3 has 13 amino acids. The V gene's germline CDR1 is LNHDA and CDR2 SQIVND (reference sequence). The chain's CDR3 is CASSTRGLDTQYF. DNA for the CDR3: TGTGCCAGTAGTACCCGGGGCTTAGATACGCAGTATTTT.

The sample holds one count of this clone. The chain is built from TRBV11-2 and TRBJ1-1; D is undetermined. CDR1 and CDR2 (germline): SGHAT, FQNNGV. Trimming took off 1 base at V and 0 bases at J, with 6 bases between the two ends. There are 14 residues in the CDR3. CDR3: CASSLGRVNTEAFF. CDR3 coding DNA: TGTGCCAGCAGCTTAGGGAGGGTGAACACTGAAGCTTTCTTT. Complete variable domain (other parts from reference TRBV11-2 and TRBJ1-1): EAGVAQSPRYKIIEKRQSVAFWCNPISGHATLYWYQQILGQGPKLLIQFQNNGVVDDSQLPKDRFSAERLKGVDSTLKIQPAKLEDSAVYLCASSLGRVNTEAFFGQGTRLTVV.

The gene calls are TRBV5-1 and TRBJ1-2; no definite D call. Germline-derived CDR1 and CDR2 are SGHRS and YFSETQ. V lost 0 bases, J lost 8 bases, and 11 bases lay in between. The CDR3 covers 13 residues. CDR3 sequence: CASSLVRGEGYTF. The CDR3 nucleotides read TGCGCCAGCAGCTTGGTCCGGGGTGAGGGCTACACCTTC.

This sequence joins TRBV2 and TRBJ2-3; weak D call: TRBD2 (5 bases). The ends were cut back, 6 bases at V and 5 bases at J, with 15 bases in the middle. The CDR3 length is 14 residues. Germline CDR1 reads SNHLY; CDR2 reads FYNNEI. CDR3 nucleotide sequence: TGTGCCAGCAGCTTGGACTGGGCCGGAGATACGCAGTATTTT. Protein product: CASSLDWAGDTQYF.

The chain uses TRBV11-1 and TRBJ2-3, with TRBD2 identical over 7 bases. V dropped 2 bases and J dropped 2; count of bases not matched to a gene: 7. The CDR3 length is 16 residues. Germline V lookup: CDR1 SGHAT, CDR2 FQDESV (reference sequence). DNA of the CDR3: TGTGCCAGCAGCTTAATCGGGGGGTCGCCCACAGATACGCAGTATTTT. Its protein product is CASSLIGGSPTDTQYF.

The chain joins TRBV25-1 to TRBJ2-7; D gene ambiguous. V was cut by 10 bases and J by 3 bases, with 1 base left in between. This CDR3 has 8 residues. Germline V gene sequence: CDR1 MGHDK, CDR2 SYGVNS. In DNA, the CDR3 is TGTGCCAACTACGAGCAGTACTTC. It is translated as CANYEQYF.

Only a few counts were recorded for this clone. The chain carries TRBV10-1 and TRBJ2-7, with 7 bases fitting TRBD1. The V and J ends lost 8 bases and 7 bases, in that order; junction bases with no gene match: 8. The CDR3 is 12 residues long. Germline CDR1 WNHNN, CDR2 SYGVQD (reference sequence). The DNA for the CDR3 is TGCGCCAGCGGAGACGGGACAGTTGAGCAGTACTTC. Protein sequence: CASGDGTVEQYF.

The chain combines TRBV5-1 with TRBJ2-3; 11 nucleotides agree with TRBD2. Germline CDR1 is SGHRS and CDR2 is YFSETQ. The junction had 6 bases not matched to a gene; V was cut back by 2 bases and J by 4 bases. The length of the CDR3 is 16 residues. CDR3 sequence reads: CASSFTSGGSPDTQYF. The CDR3 DNA sequence: TGCGCCAGCAGCTTTACTAGCGGGGGAAGCCCAGATACGCAGTATTTT. Variable domain in full (rest from reference TRBV5-1 and TRBJ2-3): KAGVTQTPRYLIKTRGQQVTLSCSPISGHRSVSWYQQTPGQGLQFLFEYFSETQRNKGNFPGRFSGRQFSNSRSEMNVSTLELGDSALYLCASSFTSGGSPDTQYFGPGTRLTVL.

The chain has TRBV5-1 and TRBJ2-7, with 7 bases lining up with TRBD1. Losses at the gene ends were 2 bases for V and 6 bases for J; bases not matched to a gene: 2. The CDR3 loop spans 12 amino acids. The germline gives CDR1 SGHRS, CDR2 YFSETQ. CDR3 amino acids: CASSLQGLEQYF. The CDR3 DNA follows: TGCGCCAGCAGCTTACAGGGGCTCGAGCAGTACTTC.

CDR3 nucleotide sequence: TGTGCCACCAGCAGAGGTGGAACAGGGTCTATGCTAGACTATGGCTACACCTTC. Protein: CATSRGGTGSMLDYGYTF. The V call is TRBV15, the J call TRBJ1-2; TRBD1 might be the D (6 bases). V was cut by 1 base and J by 3 bases, with 21 bases left in between. From germline, CDR1 is LNHNV and CDR2 YYDKDF (reference sequence). This CDR3 has 18 amino acids.

CDR3 bases: TGTGCCAGCAGTTTCGGCACGAAGAACACTGAAGCTTTCTTT. Its translation is CASSFGTKNTEAFF. The rearrangement links TRBV28 to TRBJ1-1, with D uncertain. Trimming shortened V by 3 bases and J by 1 base, and 9 bases separated the two germline ends. CDR1 and CDR2 (germline): MDHEN, SYDVKM. The CDR3 is 14 residues long.

This chain joins TRBV6-5 and TRBJ2-7; TRBD1 matches 8 bases. Trimming at V came to 6 bases and at J to 4 bases, leaving 8 bases not matched to a gene. CDR3 length: 14 residues. Germline CDR1 and CDR2: MNHEY and SVGAGI. The CDR3 DNA reads as TGTGCCAGCAGCGACAGGGGCCGAGGGTACGAGCAGTACTTC. Protein sequence: CASSDRGRGYEQYF.

V gene TRBV6-5 combines with J gene TRBJ2-4, with D unclear. CDR1 and CDR2 from the germline V gene are MNHEY and SVGAGI. The CDR3 covers 11 residues. V lost 1 base and J 15 bases, leaving 10 bases between the germline ends. CDR3 protein: CASSYLSVWYF. CDR3 in DNA: TGTGCCAGCAGTTACTTATCCGTGTGGTACTTC.

About this clone itself: The sample has other DNA sequences that encode this CDR3 too. The rearrangement joins TRBV11-3 to TRBJ2-3, with 9 bases matching TRBD2. The germline V gene encodes CDR1 SGHNT and CDR2 YENEEA. V lost 6 bases and J lost 0; bases outside the gene matches: 1. This CDR3 contains 14 residues. CDR3 loop: CASSSGGSTDTQYF. The CDR3, as DNA: TGTGCCAGCAGTAGCGGGGGTAGCACAGATACGCAGTATTTT.

This clone has just a few counts. The chain employs TRBV11-2 and TRBJ1-5; 7 positions match TRBD1. The germline V gene has CDR1 SGHAT and CDR2 FQNNGV. The CDR3 is 16 amino acids. V dropped 3 bases and J dropped 1; count of bases not matched to a gene: 6. This CDR3 reads CASSFLQGLSNQPQHF. In DNA, the CDR3 is TGTGCCAGCAGCTTTTTACAGGGGCTGAGCAATCAGCCCCAGCATTTT.